This T cell receptor (beta chain) was documented in a study of Graves' ophthalmopathy and Graves' hyperthyroidism. General study results and limits: The model forecast ophthalmopathy progression, reaching roughly 70% sensitivity and less than 75% specificity. A majority of expanded thyroid clonotypes exceeding 0.001 frequency were likewise present in blood.

The CDR3 has 14 residues. J was trimmed by 4 bases and V by 6 bases; bases with no gene match: 5. Germline V gene data show CDR1 as SGHVS and CDR2 as FNYEAQ. As the template, RNA transcripts were used to amplify TCR beta CDR3 regions. First-round RT-PCR relied on HTBI primers, and a second-round multiplex PCR came next. TCRdb reanalysed the multiplex PCR reads using MiXCR and keeps one entry per CDR3 protein. Here the sample spans some 400,000 distinct CDR3 sequences, 18% being singletons. Ophthalmopathy was moderately-to-severely active, CAS at least 3, NOSPECS at least 4, lasting under 3 months. Serum thyroxine and TRAb, along with clinical symptoms, thyroid ultrasound and orbital computed tomography, were what diagnosis relied on. Worth noting for this clonotype: Its specificity is not known.

The material sequenced was peripheral blood. V gene TRBV7-6 combines with J gene TRBJ2-2; 7 nucleotides match TRBD1. This TCR was recovered from a woman under 30 with Graves' ophthalmopathy. CDR3 nucleotides: TGTGCCAGCAGTATACAGGGGAGCACCGGGGAGCTGTTTTTT. It codes for CASSIQGSTGELFF. The full variable domain, rest sourced from reference TRBV7-6 and TRBJ2-2, is GAGVSQSPRYKVTKRGQDVALRCDPISGHVSLYWYRQALGQGPEFLTYFNYEAQQDKSGLPNDRFSAERPEGSISTLTIQRTEQRDSAMYRCASSIQGSTGELFFGEGSRLTVL.